This T cell receptor beta chain was observed in a study of CD8+CD57+ T cells in acquired aplastic anemia. Across the whole study: Sorted CD4+ and CD8+ cells gave a mean 3.2 ug DNA, range roughly 0.2 to 27.4 ug.

Genomic DNA constituted the template upon which TCR beta VDJ and CDR3 profiling was performed. From the reads, TCRdb called clonotypes with MiXCR, one entry per CDR3 protein. The sample lists 180,000 or so distinct CDR3 sequences; roughly 50% were seen once. This clonotype was observed at least ten times. No antigen is known for it. Trimming stripped 2 bases from V and 4 bases from J, with 4 bases between. Germline CDR1 reads SQVTM; CDR2 reads ANQGSEA. This CDR3 region has 11 residues. Study-wide results and caveats: Shared by patients and controls, approximately 28 CD8+ CDR3s were abundant in patients.

The authors sequenced patients whose flow cytometry had shown CD8+CD57+ cell expansion. As a group, the patients uniformly had severe acquired aplastic anemia. V and J are TRBV29-1 and TRBJ2-3; no definite D call. The receptor's source is a human donor with aplastic anemia. Sequencing used sorted CD4+, CD8+, or CD8+CD57+ T cells (not recorded which) from PBMCs. CDR3 residues: CSVERADTQYF. CDR3 coding DNA: TGCAGCGTTGAAAGGGCAGATACGCAGTATTTT.